These 24 T cell receptor beta chains share one sample of origin, sequenced in a study of early stage breast cancer tumors. Data came from immunoSEQ multiplex PCR; TCRdb stores just in-frame clones and leaves some out. The data show about 14,000 clones, roughly three quarters seen once. Sequencing was done on a sample of normal breast tissue next to the tumor. All receptors derive from a person in their fifties with breast cancer.

The chain employs TRBV9 and TRBJ2-3; TRBD2 matches at 15 bases. The V and J ends lost 5 bases and 3 bases, in that order; junction bases with no gene match: 7. Germline V gives CDR1 SGDLS, CDR2 YYNGEE. CDR3 size: 17 residues. CDR3 in amino acids: CASSRTGLAGGTDTQYF. CDR3 nucleotide sequence: TGTGCCAGCAGTAGAACGGGACTAGCGGGAGGAACAGATACGCAGTATTTT.

The J gene is TRBJ2-2, the V gene TRBV27, with 7 bases fitting TRBD1. The V and J ends lost 6 bases and 4 bases, in that order; junction bases with no gene match: 5. The CDR3 runs to 14 residues. Germline CDR1 and CDR2: MNHEY and SMNVEV (reference sequence). The CDR3 region has the DNA TGTGCCAGCAGCCGACGGACAGGCACCGGGGAGCTGTTTTTT. Translating gives CASSRRTGTGELFF.

The J gene is TRBJ1-6, the V gene TRBV28; 7 nucleotides agree with TRBD1. The J segment lost 8 bases and the V segment lost 5 bases, leaving 6 bases of the junction unmatched. CDR1 and CDR2 (germline): MDHEN, SYDVKM. The CDR3 is made up of 14 amino acids. This chain's CDR3 is CASSPRDSYSPLHF. CDR3 nucleotide sequence: TGTGCCAGCAGTCCTCGGGACAGCTATTCACCCCTCCACTTT.

The chain has TRBV19 and TRBJ1-1; a possible D gene is TRBD1 (5 bases). The CDR3 covers 16 residues. Germline V gene sequence: CDR1 LNHDA, CDR2 SQIVND (reference sequence). Trimming took 3 bases from V and 3 from J, leaving 17 bases between them. CDR3 nucleotides: TGTGCCAGTAGTATCGGAGGGGTCCTTGGTTACACTGAAGCTTTCTTT. It is translated as CASSIGGVLGYTEAFF.

This clone occurred once. The chain carries TRBV9 and TRBJ2-1; TRBD2 matches at 10 bases. The V gene end was trimmed by 0 bases and the J gene end by 6 bases; junction bases not matched to a gene: 9. Germline V CDR1 and CDR2: SGDLS, YYNGEE. The CDR3 runs to 17 residues. The CDR3 loop is CASSVGASGRVINEQFF. CDR3 coding DNA: TGTGCCAGCAGCGTAGGAGCAAGCGGGAGGGTAATCAATGAGCAGTTCTTC. The full variable domain, completed using reference TRBV9 and TRBJ2-1, is DSGVTQTPKHLITATGQRVTLRCSPRSGDLSVYWYQQSLDQGLQFLIQYYNGEERAKGNILERFSAQQFPDLHSELNLSSLELGDSALYFCASSVGASGRVINEQFFGPGTRLTVL.

V usage is TRBV18 and J usage is TRBJ2-3; no reliable D call. The germline gives CDR1 KGHSH, CDR2 LQKENI. The CDR3 runs 14 residues. Trimming took off 3 bases at V and 0 bases at J, with 7 bases between the two ends. This CDR3 reads CASSPTGSTDTQYF. The CDR3 nucleotides are TGTGCCAGCTCACCGACCGGGAGCACAGATACGCAGTATTTT.

V usage is TRBV19 and J usage is TRBJ2-3; 8 nucleotides match TRBD2. The CDR3 extends over 15 amino acids. Germline V gene sequence: CDR1 LNHDA, CDR2 SQIVND (reference sequence). The ends lost 3 bases at V and 4 bases at J; junction bases unmatched: 6. CDR3 amino acids: CASSIREGLSDTQYF. The CDR3 bases are TGTGCCAGTAGTATCCGGGAGGGCCTCTCAGATACGCAGTATTTT.

This chain connects TRBV7-9 to TRBJ2-3; 9 bases fit TRBD2. This CDR3 has 16 residues. V trimming: 7 bases; J trimming: 6 bases; junction bases outside the gene matches: 14. The germline gives CDR1 SEHNR, CDR2 FQNEAQ (reference sequence). CDR3 region: CASTLGAGGPGDTQYF. The CDR3, as DNA: TGTGCCAGCACCCTAGGCGCGGGAGGGCCCGGGGATACGCAGTATTTT.

The V and J genes are TRBV4-3 and TRBJ2-1; D is ambiguous. The CDR3 length is 17 residues. Trimming removed 1 base from V and 1 base from J, with 14 bases in between. Germline V lookup: CDR1 LGHNA, CDR2 YSLEER. CDR3 in amino acids: CASSQGEGKPSYNEQFF. The DNA of the CDR3 is TGCGCCAGCAGCCAAGGCGAAGGGAAGCCGTCCTACAATGAGCAGTTCTTC.

V and J are TRBV20-1 and TRBJ1-5; D gene ambiguous. The V end was cut by 3 bases, the J end by 7 bases, with 4 bases between. The germline V gene has CDR1 DFQATT and CDR2 SNEGSKA (reference sequence). This CDR3 is 10 amino acids long. CDR3 coding DNA: TGCAGTGCTAGGGTCCAGCCCCAGCATTTT. Its protein product is CSARVQPQHF.

The V call is TRBV5-1, the J call TRBJ2-1, with no clear D. The germline V and J ends were trimmed by 4 bases and 5 bases, with 13 bases remaining between them. The CDR3 spans 14 residues. Germline values: CDR1 SGHRS, CDR2 YFSETQ. The CDR3 sequence is CASSMWTADNEQFF. Here the CDR3 DNA reads TGCGCCAGCAGCATGTGGACGGCCGACAATGAGCAGTTCTTC.

This chain uses TRBV7-2 with TRBJ1-1; D not certain. Germline lookup yields CDR1 SGHTA and CDR2 FQGNSA. V lost 1 base, J lost 1 base, and 10 bases lay in between. This CDR3 contains 15 residues. CDR3 protein: CASSLVWGRNTEAFF. The CDR3 DNA follows: TGTGCCAGCAGCTTAGTTTGGGGAAGGAACACTGAAGCTTTCTTT.

The CDR3 region has the DNA TGTGCCTGGAGTGCCCCTATCCTGGAGACCCAGTACTTC. Amino acid sequence: CAWSAPILETQYF. The V call is TRBV30, the J call TRBJ2-5; D is ambiguous. The CDR3 has 13 amino acids. Trimming removed 1 base from V and 5 bases from J, with 11 bases in between. Germline V CDR1 and CDR2: GTSNPN, SVGIG (reference sequence).

This clone has more than one count but fewer than ten. The rearrangement uses TRBV6-1 and TRBJ2-7; 7 positions agree with TRBD1. The CDR3 spans 14 residues. Germline-derived CDR1 and CDR2 are MNHNS and SASEGT. Trimming at V came to 6 bases and at J to 3 bases, leaving 8 bases not matched to a gene. CDR3 protein: CASSPGGQFYEQYF. CDR3 in DNA: TGTGCCAGCAGCCCTGGGGGACAGTTCTACGAGCAGTACTTC.

The gene calls are TRBV28 and TRBJ2-1, with D possibly TRBD1 on 5 matching bases. CDR1 MDHEN and CDR2 SYDVKM come from the germline V gene. Between the trimmed V and J ends, which lost 7 bases and 6 bases, there was a span of 10 bases. This CDR3 region has 12 residues. In DNA, the CDR3 is TGTGCCAGCAAGCAGGGTAGCAATGAGCAGTTCTTC. This sequence encodes CASKQGSNEQFF. Complete variable domain (other parts from reference TRBV28 and TRBJ2-1): DVKVTQSSRYLVKRTGEKVFLECVQDMDHENMFWYRQDPGLGLRLIYFSYDVKMKEKGDIPEGYSVSREKKERFSLILESASTNQTSMYLCASKQGSNEQFFGPGTRLTVL.

This chain joins TRBV5-1 and TRBJ2-1, with 8 bases matching TRBD2. The J segment lost 6 bases and the V segment lost 5 bases, leaving 4 bases of the junction unmatched. From germline, CDR1 is SGHRS and CDR2 YFSETQ. The CDR3 runs 13 residues. CDR3 in amino acids: CASRQRESNEQFF. The CDR3 DNA follows: TGCGCCAGCAGGCAGCGGGAGAGCAATGAGCAGTTCTTC.

The chain links TRBV28 to TRBJ1-1, with D hard to call. Trimming shortened V by 3 bases and J by 1 base, and 9 bases separated the two germline ends. The CDR3 is 14 amino acids. Germline assignment: CDR1 MDHEN and CDR2 SYDVKM. For the CDR3, the DNA is TGTGCCAGCAGTTTCGTGGCAGGGAACACTGAAGCTTTCTTT. This encodes CASSFVAGNTEAFF.

The rearrangement uses TRBV5-4 and TRBJ2-1; D not certain. CDR1 is SGHNT and CDR2 is YYREEE in the germline V gene (reference sequence). The CDR3 consists of 12 residues. Between the trimmed V and J ends, which lost 0 bases and 7 bases, there was a span of 5 bases. The CDR3 sequence is CASSLGPNEQFF. CDR3 nucleotides: TGTGCCAGCAGCTTGGGCCCAAATGAGCAGTTCTTC.

The chain employs TRBV9 and TRBJ2-1; TRBD1 matches 7 bases. The CDR3 is made up of 14 amino acids. V shed 4 bases, J shed 4 bases, and the junction held 5 bases outside the gene matches. Germline V gene lookup returns CDR1 SGDLS and CDR2 YYNGEE. The CDR3 sequence is CASSFRDSYNEQFF. The DNA of the CDR3 is TGTGCCAGCAGCTTCCGGGACAGTTACAATGAGCAGTTCTTC.

The chain recombines TRBV30 with TRBJ1-4, with D perhaps matching TRBD1 (6 bases). Trimming left V 1 base short and J 7 bases short, with 16 bases between. CDR1 and CDR2 from the germline V gene are GTSNPN and SVGIG (reference sequence). The length of the CDR3 is 15 residues. CDR3 DNA sequence: TGTGCCTGGAGTGCTAACAGGGCTGGAGGTGAAAAACTGTTTTTT. This gives the protein CAWSANRAGGEKLFF.

J is TRBJ2-3 and V is TRBV28; D unclear. The CDR3 sequence is 14 residues long. V lost 5 bases to trimming and J lost 2 bases, with 11 bases between them. Germline V gene sequence: CDR1 MDHEN, CDR2 SYDVKM. The CDR3 bases are TGTGCCAGCAGTACCCCCCTTTACACAGATACGCAGTATTTT. It translates to CASSTPLYTDTQYF. Full variable domain (missing parts from reference TRBV28 and TRBJ2-3): DVKVTQSSRYLVKRTGEKVFLECVQDMDHENMFWYRQDPGLGLRLIYFSYDVKMKEKGDIPEGYSVSREKKERFSLILESASTNQTSMYLCASSTPLYTDTQYFGPGTRLTVL.

V gene TRBV27 combines with J gene TRBJ2-5, with 7 bases matching TRBD1. V shed 4 bases and J 4 bases; nucleotides not matched to a gene: 9. Germline values: CDR1 MNHEY, CDR2 SMNVEV (reference sequence). The CDR3 loop spans 15 amino acids. CDR3 sequence: CASSSRDSSRETQYF. The CDR3 nucleotides are TGTGCCAGCAGTTCCCGGGACAGCTCGCGAGAGACCCAGTACTTC.

The chain recombines TRBV19 with TRBJ2-3, with 16 bases identical to TRBD2. Trimming at V came to 8 bases and at J to 0 bases, leaving 8 bases not matched to a gene. Germline V lookup: CDR1 LNHDA, CDR2 SQIVND (reference sequence). CDR3 length: 18 amino acids. CDR3 in amino acids: CASQGGTSGGASTDTQYF. DNA for the CDR3: TGTGCCAGTCAAGGGGGGACTAGCGGGGGGGCTAGCACAGATACGCAGTATTTT.

The V and J genes are TRBV5-6 and TRBJ2-5, with 8 positions matching TRBD2. V lost 4 bases and J lost 0; bases outside the gene matches: 8. Germline CDR1 SGHDT, CDR2 YYEEEE. The CDR3 totals 16 residues. In nucleotides, the CDR3 is TGTGCCAGCAGCAGACTCGGGGGGGCCCACCAAGAGACCCAGTACTTC. Translated, it gives CASSRLGGAHQETQYF. The full variable domain, rest sourced from reference TRBV5-6 and TRBJ2-5, is DAGVTQSPTHLIKTRGQQVTLRCSPKSGHDTVSWYQQALGQGPQFIFQYYEEEERQRGNFPDRFSGHQFPNYSSELNVNALLLGDSALYLCASSRLGGAHQETQYFGPGTRLLVL.